This TCR beta chain was retrieved from a study of response to subunit inactivated influenza vaccine. Germline values: CDR1 MNHEY, CDR2 SVGEGT. J gave up 0 bases and V 6 bases, and 7 bases lay outside the gene matches. The CDR3 contains 16 residues. TCRdb fed the RT-PCR reads into MiXCR, producing one record per CDR3 protein. The data contain about 570,000 distinct CDR3 sequences, around 11% of them singletons. This clonotype was observed many times. The sample was also linked to a second study, of T cells expressing NK-cell markers. That work contributes: Synthesis of TCR beta cDNA relied on 5'RACE template switching carrying UMIs. Sorted CD3+CD56-NKG2C+, CD3+CD56+NKG2C+ and CD3+CD56+NKG2C- T cells supplied the TCR beta repertoires. Out of eight donors sequenced, seven tested HCMV-seropositive and the remaining one seronegative. Sorting of alpha-beta TCR T cells alone was achieved in several experiments with an anti-gamma-delta TCR antibody. NKG2C+ dominant clonotype frequencies in about six donors were roughly 1.0-7.0% of CD8+ T cells.

This sample comprised PBMCs from blood, obtained on the day of vaccination. The chain combines TRBV6-2 or TRBV6-3 with TRBJ2-7; 11 bases agree with TRBD2. The origin of this receptor is a man between 45 and 60 years old who received an inactivated influenza vaccine. CDR3 in amino acids: CASRRPTSGVSYEQYF. CDR3 nucleotide sequence: TGTGCCAGCAGAAGACCGACTAGCGGGGTCTCCTACGAGCAGTACTTC.